In this sample, the clone carrying this T cell receptor beta chain turned up once. Within the sample, other DNA sequences also encode this same CDR3. The table came from immunoSEQ multiplex PCR; TCRdb's copy has only in-frame clones and leaves some out. The data hold about 2.3 million clones, with approximately 93% observed a single time. The data belong to a study of shared clonotypes between healthy human individuals. V gave up 2 bases and J gave up 6 bases, with 6 bases separating them. The length of the CDR3 is 12 residues. The germline gives CDR1 KGHSH, CDR2 LQKENI. V usage is TRBV18 and J usage is TRBJ2-3; D is possibly TRBD2 (6 bases). Material: naive CD4+ T cells from PBMCs. Subset in this sample: CD45RA+ positively selected. The source of this sequence is a man aged 18 to 30 in good health. Some clones in this sample may be carry-over from other donors' samples. The CDR3 loop is CASSPGGDTQYF. CDR3 DNA sequence: TGTGCCAGCTCACCAGGAGGGGATACGCAGTATTTT.